This T cell receptor (beta chain) is from a study of T cell repertoires in cytomegalovirus infection. There are 16 residues in the CDR3. The V gene lost 5 bases and the J gene lost 3 bases, with 18 bases spanning the gap. The V gene's germline CDR1 is MNHEY and CDR2 SMNVEV (reference sequence). This clonotype appeared a few times. Antigen: not known. From the reads, TCRdb called clonotypes with MiXCR, one entry per CDR3 protein. The sample records 600,000 to 700,000 distinct CDR3 sequences, around a third being singletons. The sample was cultured PBMCs, taken from culture after CMV antigen stimulation. The TCR sequence derives from a human donor in good health (CMV status not recorded). Some clones in this sample may be carry-over from other donors' samples. The J gene is TRBJ2-3, the V gene TRBV27; a weak D match, TRBD2 (5 bases). CDR3 residues: CASSPRGLLRTDTQYF. CDR3 coding DNA: TGTGCCAGCAGTCCCCGCGGGCTCCTACGGACAGATACGCAGTATTTT.